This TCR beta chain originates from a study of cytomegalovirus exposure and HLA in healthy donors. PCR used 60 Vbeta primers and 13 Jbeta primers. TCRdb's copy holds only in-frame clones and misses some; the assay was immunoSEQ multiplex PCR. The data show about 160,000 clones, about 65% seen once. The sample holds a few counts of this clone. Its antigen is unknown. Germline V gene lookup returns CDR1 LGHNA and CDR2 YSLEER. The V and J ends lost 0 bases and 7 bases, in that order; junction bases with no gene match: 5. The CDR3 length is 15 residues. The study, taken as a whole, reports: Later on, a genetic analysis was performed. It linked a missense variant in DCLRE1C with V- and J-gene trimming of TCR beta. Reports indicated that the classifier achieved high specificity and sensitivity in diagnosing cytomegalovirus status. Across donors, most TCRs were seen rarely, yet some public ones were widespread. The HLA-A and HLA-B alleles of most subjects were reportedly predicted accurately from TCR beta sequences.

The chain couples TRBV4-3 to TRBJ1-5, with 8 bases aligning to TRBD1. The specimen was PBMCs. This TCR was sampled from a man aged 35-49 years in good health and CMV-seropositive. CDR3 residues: CASSQDRTGSQPQHF. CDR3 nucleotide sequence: TGCGCCAGCAGCCAAGATAGGACAGGGTCGCAGCCCCAGCATTTT.